Only one count was recorded for the clone carrying this TCR beta chain. Compared with germline, one end of the junction differs, possibly owing to a read error. Sequencing used immunoSEQ multiplex PCR; TCRdb keeps in-frame clones, though not all of them. The sample yields about 98,000 clones, over 85% seen once. The data belong to a study of cytomegalovirus exposure and HLA in healthy donors. CDR1 and CDR2 (germline): SSHAT, FNYEAQ (reference sequence). The CDR3 consists of 14 residues. Sequenced sample: PBMCs. This sequence originates from a young woman in good health and CMV-seronegative. The chain carries TRBV7-7 and TRBJ2-2, with 7 bases lining up with TRBD1. The CDR3 is CASRGDRATGELFF. CDR3 bases: TGTGCTAGCAGGGGAGACAGGGCCACCGGGGAGCTGTTTTTT. The full variable domain, completed using reference TRBV7-7 and TRBJ2-2, is GAGVSQSPRYKVTKRGQDVTLRCDPISSHATLYWYQQALGQGPEFLTYFNYEAQPDKSGLPSDRFSAERPEGSISTLTIQRTEQRDSAMYRCASRGDRATGELFFGEGSRLTVL.